Below, 17 T cell receptor beta chains from the same sample are listed, as sequenced in a study of blood T cell repertoires in COVID-19. Some clones are missing from TCRdb's copy, which holds only in-frame ones; the method was immunoSEQ multiplex PCR. The repertoire holds more than 60,000 clones, with around nine tenths as singletons. The sample taken for sequencing was peripheral blood. These receptors all stem from a woman aged 80 or older with active or convalescent COVID-19.

To note about this clone: Sequence at one end of the junction differs from germline and may be a read error. The V gene is TRBV6-2 or TRBV6-3, the J gene TRBJ2-1; TRBD2 matches at 9 bases. This CDR3 has 18 amino acids. Germline CDR1 reads MNHEY; CDR2 reads SVGEGT. The CDR3, as DNA: TGTGCCAGCAGTAACTCACTAGCGGGCGGTAGCTCCTACAATGAGCAGTTCTTC. Encoded protein: CASSNSLAGGSSYNEQFF.

CDR3 residues: CASSSLFTVDTQYF. The CDR3 DNA sequence: TGTGCCAGCAGCTCCCTCTTTACGGTAGATACGCAGTATTTT. The chain carries TRBV5-4 and TRBJ2-3; D gene uncertain. Trimming took 3 bases from V and 5 from J, leaving 13 bases between them. The germline V gene encodes CDR1 SGHNT and CDR2 YYREEE (reference sequence). The CDR3 length is 14 residues.

This clone was seen only once. This chain uses TRBV28 with TRBJ1-3; D possibly corresponds to TRBD1 (6 bases). Trimming left V 5 bases short and J 4 bases short, with 15 bases between. This CDR3 contains 15 residues. Germline CDR1 MDHEN, CDR2 SYDVKM. The chain's CDR3 is CASSQGQYTGNTIYF. In DNA, the CDR3 is TGTGCCAGCAGTCAAGGACAGTATACGGGAAACACCATATATTTT.

The gene calls are TRBV19 and TRBJ1-6; D unclear. Germline V gives CDR1 LNHDA, CDR2 SQIVND (reference sequence). The CDR3 extends over 15 amino acids. V was pared by 5 bases and J by 0 bases, with 8 bases between. The CDR3 coding sequence is TGTGCCAGTAGTTTAGCCCACTCCTATAATTCACCCCTCCACTTT. Its protein product is CASSLAHSYNSPLHF.

The chain carries TRBV28 and TRBJ1-1; D perhaps matches TRBD1 (5 bases). CDR3 length equals 12 residues. Germline-derived CDR1 and CDR2 are MDHEN and SYDVKM. V lost 2 bases and J 7 bases, leaving 8 bases between the germline ends. CDR3 sequence: CASSLITGEAFF. CDR3 coding DNA: TGTGCCAGCAGTTTAATCACAGGTGAAGCTTTCTTT.

The chain couples TRBV6-5 to TRBJ1-1; 10 bases match TRBD1. Losses at the gene ends were 0 bases for V and 6 bases for J; bases not matched to a gene: 1. This CDR3 spans 14 amino acids. CDR1 MNHEY and CDR2 SVGAGI come from the germline V gene. The CDR3, as DNA: TGTGCCAGCAGTTACTCGGGACAGGGGTCTGAAGCTTTCTTT. Protein product: CASSYSGQGSEAFF.

The gene calls are TRBV6-2 or TRBV6-3 and TRBJ2-7; TRBD1 agrees at 12 bases. The germline gives CDR1 MNHEY, CDR2 SVGEGT. The CDR3 is 17 residues long. V lost 5 bases to trimming and J lost 4 bases; unmatched junction nucleotides: 12. The CDR3 region has the DNA TGTGCCAGCAGTCACGGGACAGGGGGCTATCGACCGTACGAGCAGTACTTC. This gives the protein CASSHGTGGYRPYEQYF.

V usage is TRBV18 and J usage is TRBJ2-3; 7 nucleotides line up with TRBD2. Germline CDR1 KGHSH, CDR2 LQKENI. J was trimmed by 4 bases and V by 6 bases; bases with no gene match: 10. The CDR3 is made up of 15 amino acids. This CDR3 reads CASSSLTSKADTQYF. The CDR3 nucleotides read TGTGCCAGCTCCTCCCTGACTAGCAAGGCAGATACGCAGTATTTT.

The gene calls are TRBV9 and TRBJ1-3; 9 bases align to TRBD1. Germline trimming cut 3 bases from V and 0 bases from J; bases unmatched to any gene: 7. The CDR3 has 17 residues. The germline V gene encodes CDR1 SGDLS and CDR2 YYNGEE. The CDR3 loop reads CASSASTGGISGNTIYF. The CDR3 DNA reads TGTGCCAGCAGCGCCTCGACAGGGGGGATCTCTGGAAACACCATATATTTT.

The chain combines TRBV28 with TRBJ1-5; D possibly corresponds to TRBD1 (6 bases). V was shortened by 6 bases and J by 7 bases, with 16 bases between the two germline ends. From germline, CDR1 is MDHEN and CDR2 SYDVKM. This CDR3 comprises 14 residues. The CDR3 region is CASSLTGFGQPQHF. The CDR3 nucleotides are TGTGCCAGCAGCCTTACAGGGTTCGGCCAGCCCCAGCATTTT.

The chain employs TRBV27 and TRBJ1-1, with D unclear. Trimming removed 1 base at V and 1 base at J, with 7 bases between. Germline CDR1 is MNHEY and CDR2 is SMNVEV (reference sequence). The CDR3 covers 14 residues. The CDR3, as DNA: TGTGCCAGCAGTTTATTCCCGGGGAACACTGAAGCTTTCTTT. As protein: CASSLFPGNTEAFF.

Comment on this clone: Other DNA variants within this sample encode the same CDR3. The rearrangement links TRBV27 to TRBJ2-1; 12 positions agree with TRBD2. Germline loops: CDR1 MNHEY, CDR2 SMNVEV (reference sequence). The CDR3 is 15 amino acids. Unmatched junction bases numbered 0, after V lost 4 bases and J lost 2 bases. The CDR3 region is CASSSSGGAYNEQFF. CDR3 sequence (DNA): TGTGCCAGCAGTTCTAGCGGGGGGGCCTACAATGAGCAGTTCTTC.

This chain connects TRBV5-1 to TRBJ2-6; unclear D gene. The CDR3 sequence is 16 residues long. Germline V gene data show CDR1 as SGHRS and CDR2 as YFSETQ. V shed 5 bases and J shed 3 bases, with 15 bases lying between them. The CDR3 nucleotides are TGCGCCAGCAGTCCGGCCGTTCGAGGTGGGGCCAACGTCCTGACTTTC. Its translation: CASSPAVRGGANVLTF. Variable domain in full (rest from reference TRBV5-1 and TRBJ2-6): KAGVTQTPRYLIKTRGQQVTLSCSPISGHRSVSWYQQTPGQGLQFLFEYFSETQRNKGNFPGRFSGRQFSNSRSEMNVSTLELGDSALYLCASSPAVRGGANVLTFGAGSRLTVL.

The rearrangement links TRBV28 to TRBJ2-5; 14 nucleotides agree with TRBD2. Germline trimming cut 6 bases from V and 2 bases from J; bases unmatched to any gene: 8. Germline V gene sequence: CDR1 MDHEN, CDR2 SYDVKM. The CDR3 runs 17 residues. The CDR3 coding sequence is TGTGCCAGCAGCGGACTAGCGGGGGGCCAAAATCAAGAGACCCAGTACTTC. Translated: CASSGLAGGQNQETQYF.

The chain uses TRBV2 and TRBJ2-3, with TRBD2 matching 9 bases. From germline, CDR1 is SNHLY and CDR2 FYNNEI. The CDR3 spans 18 residues. Losses at the gene ends were 1 base for V and 0 bases for J; bases not matched to a gene: 8. The DNA of the CDR3 is TGTGCCAGCAGTGAAGAGGGTAGCGGGGGCCCTAGCACAGATACGCAGTATTTT. Amino acid sequence: CASSEEGSGGPSTDTQYF.

The chain is built from TRBV15 and TRBJ1-3; D uncertain. This CDR3 is built from 15 residues. V was trimmed by 0 bases and J by 0 bases, leaving 6 bases between them. Germline assignment: CDR1 LNHNV and CDR2 YYDKDF (reference sequence). The CDR3 is CATSREGSSGNTIYF. The CDR3 nucleotides read TGTGCCACCAGCAGAGAAGGGAGCTCTGGAAACACCATATATTTT.

The J gene is TRBJ1-2, the V gene TRBV18; D gene ambiguous. The germline V gene encodes CDR1 KGHSH and CDR2 LQKENI. The CDR3 is made up of 12 amino acids. V was cut by 3 bases and J by 6 bases, with 8 bases left in between. CDR3 nucleotide sequence: TGTGCCAGCTCACCTCTCCAGGATGGCTACACCTTC. Protein: CASSPLQDGYTF.